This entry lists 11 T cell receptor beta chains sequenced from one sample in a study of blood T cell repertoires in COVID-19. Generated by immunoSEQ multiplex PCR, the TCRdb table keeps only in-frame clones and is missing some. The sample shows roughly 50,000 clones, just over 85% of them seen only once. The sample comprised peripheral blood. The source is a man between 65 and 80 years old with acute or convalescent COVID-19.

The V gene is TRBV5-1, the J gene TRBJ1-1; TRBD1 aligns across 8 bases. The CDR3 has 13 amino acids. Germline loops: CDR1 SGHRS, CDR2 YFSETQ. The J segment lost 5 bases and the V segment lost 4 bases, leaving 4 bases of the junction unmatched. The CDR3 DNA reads TGCGCCAGCAGCGCAGGGACAGGAACTGAAGCTTTCTTT. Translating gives CASSAGTGTEAFF.

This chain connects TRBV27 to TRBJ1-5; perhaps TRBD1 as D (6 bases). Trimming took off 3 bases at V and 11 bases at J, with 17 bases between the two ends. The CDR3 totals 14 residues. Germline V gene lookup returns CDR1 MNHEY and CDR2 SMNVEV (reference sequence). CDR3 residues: CASSLKQGPIAQHF. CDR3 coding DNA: TGTGCCAGCAGTTTGAAACAGGGTCCTATAGCCCAGCATTTT.

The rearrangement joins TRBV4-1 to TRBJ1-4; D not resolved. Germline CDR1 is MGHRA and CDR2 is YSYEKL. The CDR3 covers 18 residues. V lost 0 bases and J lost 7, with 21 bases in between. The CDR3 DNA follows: TGCGCCAGCAGCCAAGATGTTCTGGGAGTGAGGAGGAGTGAAAAACTGTTTTTT. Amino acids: CASSQDVLGVRRSEKLFF.

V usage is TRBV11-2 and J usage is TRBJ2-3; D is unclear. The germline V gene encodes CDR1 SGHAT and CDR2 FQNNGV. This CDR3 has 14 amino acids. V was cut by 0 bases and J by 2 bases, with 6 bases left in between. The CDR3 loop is CASSLDRNTDTQYF. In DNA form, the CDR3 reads TGTGCCAGCAGCTTAGACAGGAACACAGATACGCAGTATTTT.

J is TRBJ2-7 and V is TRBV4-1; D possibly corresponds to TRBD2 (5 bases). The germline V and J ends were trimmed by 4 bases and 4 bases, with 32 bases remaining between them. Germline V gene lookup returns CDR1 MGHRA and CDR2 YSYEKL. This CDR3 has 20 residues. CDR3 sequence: CASSPTLLTAHTLGVYEQYF. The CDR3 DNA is TGCGCCAGCAGCCCTACCCTTTTGACGGCTCATACCCTCGGGGTATACGAGCAGTACTTC.

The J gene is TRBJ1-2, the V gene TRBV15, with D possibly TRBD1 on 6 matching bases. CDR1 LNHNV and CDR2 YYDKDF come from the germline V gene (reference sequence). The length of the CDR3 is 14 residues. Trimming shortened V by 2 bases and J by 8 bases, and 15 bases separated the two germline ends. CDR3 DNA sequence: TGTGCCACCAGCAGACCCGAAACAGGGCTCGGCTACACCTTC. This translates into CATSRPETGLGYTF.

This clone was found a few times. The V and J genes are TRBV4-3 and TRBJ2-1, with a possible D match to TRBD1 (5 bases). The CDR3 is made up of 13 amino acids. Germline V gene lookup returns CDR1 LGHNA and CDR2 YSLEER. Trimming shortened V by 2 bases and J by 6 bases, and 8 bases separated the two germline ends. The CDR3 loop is CASSQTGANEQFF. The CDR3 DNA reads TGCGCCAGCAGCCAAACAGGAGCCAATGAGCAGTTCTTC.

DNA for the CDR3: TGTGCCAGCAGTAGACTAGCGGGCCTAAGCTCCTACGAGCAGTACTTC. Translation gives CASSRLAGLSSYEQYF. The chain employs TRBV27 and TRBJ2-7; 10 bases fit TRBD2. This CDR3 comprises 16 residues. Trimming at V came to 5 bases and at J to 0 bases, leaving 7 bases not matched to a gene. The germline CDR1 and CDR2 sequences are MNHEY and SMNVEV (reference sequence).

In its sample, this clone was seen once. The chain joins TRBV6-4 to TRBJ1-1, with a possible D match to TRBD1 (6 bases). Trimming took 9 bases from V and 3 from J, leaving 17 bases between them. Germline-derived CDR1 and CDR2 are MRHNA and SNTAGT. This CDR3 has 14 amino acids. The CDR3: CARPEGEGYTEAFF. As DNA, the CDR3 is TGTGCCAGACCCGAGGGGGAGGGGTACACTGAAGCTTTCTTT.

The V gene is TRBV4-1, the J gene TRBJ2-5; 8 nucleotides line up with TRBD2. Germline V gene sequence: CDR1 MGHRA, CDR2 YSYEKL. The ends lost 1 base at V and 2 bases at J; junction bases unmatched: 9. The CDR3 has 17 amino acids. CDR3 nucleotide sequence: TGCGCCAGCAGCCAAGGTCCCCGGACTAGCCGACAAGAGACCCAGTACTTC. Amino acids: CASSQGPRTSRQETQYF.

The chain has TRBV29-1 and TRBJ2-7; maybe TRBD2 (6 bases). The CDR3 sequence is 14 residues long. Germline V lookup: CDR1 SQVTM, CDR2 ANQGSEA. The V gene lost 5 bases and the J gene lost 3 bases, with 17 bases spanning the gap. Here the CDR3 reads CSVSPLDGGYEQYF. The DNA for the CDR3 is TGCAGCGTTAGCCCCTTGGACGGGGGCTACGAGCAGTACTTC.